The 2 T cell receptor beta chains below were found in one sample sequenced in a study of CD8 T cells in Susac syndrome. RNA amounts of about 0.45 to 1 ug underwent reverse transcription with random hexamers. TCRdb passed the immunoSEQ multiplex PCR reads through MiXCR, listing each CDR3 protein once. The sample lists 27,000 or so distinct CDR3 sequences, 94% seen once, with about 0.27% in the top ten. Input material: CD8+ T cells from PBMCs. The receptors were sampled from a human donor in good health.

This rearrangement joins TRBV20-1 to TRBJ2-7; D is possibly TRBD1 (5 bases). V was cut by 4 bases and J by 3 bases, with 13 bases left in between. Germline values: CDR1 DFQATT, CDR2 SNEGSKA (reference sequence). The CDR3 contains 13 residues. The chain's CDR3 is CSAKRTTNYEQYF. For the CDR3, the DNA is TGCAGTGCTAAAAGGACAACAAACTACGAGCAGTACTTC.

The chain links TRBV27 to TRBJ1-1; no clear D. The V and J ends lost 0 bases and 1 base respectively, with 6 bases between them. The CDR3 has 14 residues. Germline CDR1 is MNHEY and CDR2 is SMNVEV (reference sequence). CDR3 sequence reads: CASSLSNRNTEAFF. In DNA, the CDR3 is TGTGCCAGCAGTTTATCCAACAGGAACACTGAAGCTTTCTTT.